Listed below are T cell receptor beta chains from one sample, sequenced in a study of Ad26.COV2.S vaccination and SARS-CoV-2 variants. Produced via immunoSEQ multiplex PCR; TCRdb's table is partial and in-frame only. The sample lists about 350,000 clones; 65% to 90% were seen once. The specimen was peripheral blood, collected in a trial of Ad26.COV2.S vaccine versus placebo. All receptors derive from a person aged 18 to 65 who received the Ad26.COV2.S COVID-19 vaccine or a placebo. The CDR3 runs from the conserved cysteine through the conserved F or W. A D gene is named only where the DNA matches it firmly.

d_gene,j_gene,v_gene,CDR3aa
TRBD1,TRBJ2-7,TRBV5-1,CASSLAQGAPYEQYF
-,TRBJ1-5,TRBV6-5,CASSYSSGGGQPQHF
-,TRBJ2-1,TRBV4-3,CASSKGSGADEQFF
TRBD1,TRBJ2-5,TRBV7-3,CASSHGTEETQYF
-,TRBJ1-1,TRBV30,CAWSGYDRNTEAFF
TRBD1,TRBJ1-4,TRBV29-1,CSVGSGQGNEKLFF
-,TRBJ2-5,TRBV7-9,CASSRRDQETQYF
TRBD1,TRBJ1-2,TRBV27,CASSPRQGYGYTF
TRBD1,TRBJ2-1,TRBV19,CASSTITGTGAFNEQFF
-,TRBJ2-1,TRBV7-2,CASSLGLASHEQFF
TRBD2,TRBJ2-6,TRBV28,CASSFPTGLAGRPSGANVLTF
-,TRBJ2-7,TRBV2,CASGGGSLSSYEQYF
-,TRBJ2-3,TRBV5-1,CASQVESTDTQYF
-,TRBJ2-7,TRBV10-3,CAIQPGLTSYEQYF
-,TRBJ1-2,TRBV18,CASAKDRTANYGYTF
TRBD1,TRBJ2-7,TRBV19,CASSAGTGYSYEQYF
TRBD1,TRBJ1-2,TRBV5-4,CASSQDRARGYTF
TRBD2,TRBJ2-5,TRBV30,CAWGPGTNKETQYF
-,TRBJ1-3,TRBV6-2/TRBV6-3,CASSYSSFGSGNTIYF
TRBD2,TRBJ2-1,TRBV9,CASSIGGRAYNEQFF
TRBD2,TRBJ2-7,TRBV7-2,CASSLVTSLGPEQYF
-,TRBJ1-2,TRBV4-3,CASSQDTARTHYGYTF
TRBD2,TRBJ2-1,TRBV19,CASRTSGGASYEQFF
TRBD1,TRBJ1-1,TRBV15,CATSKNRGNTEAFF
TRBD1,TRBJ2-7,TRBV7-9,CASRDTGVLTYEQYF
-,TRBJ1-2,TRBV19,CASSIQGRGYTF
TRBD2,TRBJ2-7,TRBV7-6,CASSNGLAATYEQYF
-,TRBJ2-1,TRBV28,CASSSLSEYNEQFF
TRBD2,TRBJ2-1,TRBV3-1/TRBV3-2,CASSQVSSGEQFF
-,TRBJ2-1,TRBV7-2,CASSLGPASLGDEQFF
-,TRBJ2-1,TRBV9,CASSVGPANEQFF
-,TRBJ1-5,TRBV28,CASSLGTNQPQHF
TRBD2,TRBJ2-1,TRBV24-1,CATSDISGRAHNEQFF
-,TRBJ2-1,TRBV30,CAWRPLLLPPEVF
-,TRBJ2-5,TRBV28,CASSYVGGRQGGKKTQYF
-,TRBJ1-2,TRBV7-9,CASSYPSGGYTF
-,TRBJ1-2,TRBV4-1,CASSQDMRRYTF
-,TRBJ1-1,TRBV4-3,CASSQDRGPIWVAFF
TRBD2,TRBJ2-1,TRBV11-3,CASSSGRGLAGTNEQFF
-,TRBJ1-4,TRBV7-9,CASSLDPSKNPNEKLFF
TRBD1,TRBJ2-1,TRBV19,CASSIGWDRGRSEQFF
TRBD1,TRBJ1-1,TRBV6-5,CASSYGRGQVNTEAFF
TRBD2,TRBJ2-1,TRBV9,CASSAPGLAGLNEQFF
-,TRBJ1-5,TRBV4-1,CASSLEGRVKGQPQHF
-,TRBJ1-1,TRBV28,CASYSFLRGYTEAFF